Each of the 22 T cell receptor beta chains below was sequenced from the same sample in a study of blood T cell repertoires in COVID-19. Method: immunoSEQ multiplex PCR; TCRdb's copy keeps in-frame clones and lacks some. The sample has about 74,000 clones, about 88% seen once. What was sequenced was peripheral blood. The origin of the receptors is a man in his 70s with active or convalescent COVID-19.

The chain uses TRBV19 and TRBJ1-5, with 7 bases matching TRBD1. There are 18 residues in the CDR3. V shed 0 bases and J 6 bases; nucleotides not matched to a gene: 14. The germline V gene encodes CDR1 LNHDA and CDR2 SQIVND (reference sequence). CDR3 loop: CASSIDHQRQGLVQPQHF. In DNA, the CDR3 is TGTGCCAGTAGTATAGACCACCAGCGACAGGGTTTGGTTCAGCCCCAGCATTTT.

V is TRBV3-1 (or the pseudogene TRBV3-2) and J is TRBJ1-1; D is unclear. The CDR3 runs 15 residues. Germline assignment: CDR1 LGHDT and CDR2 YNNKEL (reference sequence). Trimming pared 4 bases from V and 3 bases from J, leaving 15 bases between. The CDR3 here is CASSLRPLSYTEAFF. CDR3 bases: TGTGCCAGCAGCCTGAGGCCCCTGTCGTACACTGAAGCTTTCTTT.

The chain has TRBV6-5 and TRBJ1-6; 11 nucleotides align to TRBD1. The CDR3 sequence is 15 residues long. J was trimmed by 12 bases and V by 4 bases; bases with no gene match: 8. Per germline, CDR1 MNHEY and CDR2 SVGAGI. The CDR3 DNA is TGTGCCAGCAGTTTACGAGGGACAGGGGGTGGACCCCTCCACTTT. The encoded protein is CASSLRGTGGGPLHF.

This clone was picked up one time. This chain uses TRBV3-1 (or the pseudogene TRBV3-2) with TRBJ2-6; a weak D match, TRBD1 (6 bases). Germline V gives CDR1 LGHDT, CDR2 YNNKEL (reference sequence). Trimming took off 1 base at V and 1 base at J, with 11 bases between the two ends. The CDR3 covers 17 residues. CDR3 loop: CASSQGFRGSGANVLTF. DNA for the CDR3: TGTGCCAGCAGCCAAGGATTCAGGGGATCTGGGGCCAACGTCCTGACTTTC.

The chain couples TRBV5-1 to TRBJ1-1; 8 bases line up with TRBD1. V was clipped by 2 bases and J by 9 bases; unmatched bases: 6. CDR3 length equals 13 residues. Germline CDR1 and CDR2: SGHRS and YFSETQ. As DNA, the CDR3 is TGCGCCAGCAGCTTCCCGGACAGGGTGAAAGCTTTCTTT. It codes for CASSFPDRVKAFF.

The chain carries TRBV6-6 and TRBJ2-2; 7 bases agree with TRBD1. Per the germline V gene, CDR1 is MNHNY and CDR2 is SVGAGI (reference sequence). The CDR3 consists of 16 residues. J was trimmed by 10 bases and V by 4 bases; bases with no gene match: 15. CDR3 region: CASSFPPGQFLEELFF. CDR3 bases: TGTGCCAGCAGTTTCCCACCGGGACAGTTTCTGGAGGAGCTGTTTTTT.

The V call is TRBV4-1, the J call TRBJ2-5; 13 bases agree with TRBD2. The CDR3 length is 17 residues. The V gene's germline CDR1 is MGHRA and CDR2 YSYEKL. V lost 0 bases, J lost 2 bases, and 3 bases stayed unmatched. The CDR3 coding sequence is TGCGCCAGCAGCCAAGATGGGACTAGCGGGATACAAGAGACCCAGTACTTC. Translation: CASSQDGTSGIQETQYF.

The chain couples TRBV6-5 to TRBJ1-5; 9 nucleotides match TRBD1. Germline CDR1 MNHEY, CDR2 SVGAGI. The length of the CDR3 is 14 residues. The V and J ends lost 8 bases and 2 bases, in that order; junction bases with no gene match: 4. CDR3 region: CASSWTGGNQPQHF. CDR3 coding DNA: TGTGCCAGCTCGTGGACAGGGGGCAATCAGCCCCAGCATTTT.

The rearrangement links TRBV5-1 to TRBJ2-5; 11 bases fit TRBD2. The CDR3 runs to 14 residues. Germline CDR1 is SGHRS and CDR2 is YFSETQ. Losses at the gene ends were 4 bases for V and 5 bases for J; bases not matched to a gene: 4. CDR3 coding DNA: TGCGCCAGCAGCGGGACTAGCGGCTGGGAGACCCAGTACTTC. As protein: CASSGTSGWETQYF. Drawing the rest from reference TRBV5-1 and TRBJ2-5, the complete variable domain is KAGVTQTPRYLIKTRGQQVTLSCSPISGHRSVSWYQQTPGQGLQFLFEYFSETQRNKGNFPGRFSGRQFSNSRSEMNVSTLELGDSALYLCASSGTSGWETQYFGPGTRLLVL.

The gene calls are TRBV29-1 and TRBJ1-2; D unresolved. From germline, CDR1 is SQVTM and CDR2 ANQGSEA. The CDR3 has 12 amino acids. Trimming shortened V by 8 bases and J by 2 bases, and 12 bases separated the two germline ends. The CDR3 loop reads CSTRDGNYGYTF. The CDR3 DNA sequence: TGCAGCACTAGGGATGGGAACTATGGCTACACCTTC.

The chain carries TRBV12-5 and TRBJ2-7, with 9 bases fitting TRBD1. This CDR3 contains 15 residues. CDR1 and CDR2 from the germline V gene are LGHNT and FRNRAP. V trimming: 0 bases; J trimming: 5 bases; junction bases outside the gene matches: 5. This CDR3 reads CASGLVRRTGDEQYF. CDR3 bases: TGTGCTAGTGGTTTGGTACGACGGACAGGGGACGAGCAGTACTTC.

The rearrangement joins TRBV5-1 to TRBJ2-7; 7 bases are shared with TRBD1. V shed 3 bases and J 2 bases; nucleotides not matched to a gene: 5. The CDR3 length is 14 residues. Germline CDR1 reads SGHRS; CDR2 reads YFSETQ. The chain's CDR3 is CASSWTGVTYEQYF. The CDR3 DNA sequence: TGCGCCAGCAGCTGGACAGGTGTTACCTACGAGCAGTACTTC.

This sequence joins TRBV30 and TRBJ2-5; D not resolved. CDR1 and CDR2 (germline): GTSNPN, SVGIG (reference sequence). V lost 2 bases to trimming and J lost 9 bases, with 16 bases between them. This CDR3 is 13 amino acids long. CDR3 residues: CAWSLRGSLAQYF. The CDR3 DNA is TGTGCCTGGAGTTTGCGCGGCTCACTGGCCCAGTACTTC.

This clone has a handful of counts. The rearrangement links TRBV28 to TRBJ1-2; 7 positions agree with TRBD1. The ends lost 1 base at V and 2 bases at J; junction bases unmatched: 7. Germline V gives CDR1 MDHEN, CDR2 SYDVKM. The CDR3 totals 16 residues. In DNA, the CDR3 is TGTGCCAGCAGTTTATATGCGACAGGGAGCAACTATGGCTACACCTTC. Translation: CASSLYATGSNYGYTF.

This clone was recorded only once. The chain has TRBV28 and TRBJ2-5, with 7 positions matching TRBD1. Germline V CDR1 and CDR2: MDHEN, SYDVKM. V shed 0 bases and J 3 bases; nucleotides not matched to a gene: 4. The CDR3 sequence is 15 residues long. The DNA for the CDR3 is TGTGCCAGCAGTTTATGGGACAGGATGGAAGAGACCCAGTACTTC. Translation: CASSLWDRMEETQYF.

The V gene is TRBV12-3 or TRBV12-4, the J gene TRBJ2-5; TRBD1 matches at 8 bases. Trimming removed 3 bases from V and 5 bases from J; junction bases left unmatched: 2. The CDR3 totals 13 residues. CDR3 loop: CASSLDRAETQYF. The CDR3 region has the DNA TGTGCCAGCAGTTTGGACAGGGCTGAGACCCAGTACTTC.

The chain employs TRBV27 and TRBJ2-2, with D possibly matching TRBD1 (5 bases). The CDR3 sequence is 14 residues long. Trimming cost V 3 bases and J 1 base, with 6 bases left between them. CDR1 and CDR2 from the germline V gene are MNHEY and SMNVEV (reference sequence). The DNA for the CDR3 is TGTGCCAGCAGTTTCGACAGGAACACCGGGGAGCTGTTTTTT. It encodes CASSFDRNTGELFF.

The rearrangement links TRBV30 to TRBJ2-5; D gene ambiguous. V was cut by 0 bases and J by 2 bases, with 7 bases left in between. This CDR3 contains 13 residues. CDR1 and CDR2 (germline): GTSNPN, SVGIG (reference sequence). The CDR3 sequence: CAWSVPSQETQYF. CDR3 nucleotide sequence: TGTGCCTGGAGTGTACCTAGTCAAGAGACCCAGTACTTC.

This chain joins TRBV5-1 and TRBJ2-2; 7 nucleotides line up with TRBD1. The V and J ends lost 0 bases and 0 bases, in that order; junction bases with no gene match: 5. Germline assignment: CDR1 SGHRS and CDR2 YFSETQ. There are 17 residues in the CDR3. The CDR3 DNA follows: TGCGCCAGCAGCTTGGTAGTAGGACAGGCGAACACCGGGGAGCTGTTTTTT. Protein sequence: CASSLVVGQANTGELFF.

This clone has just one count. CDR3 DNA sequence: TGTGCCAGCATGGGACAGGGGCACACTGAAGCTTTCTTT. Translated, it gives CASMGQGHTEAFF. The chain carries TRBV6-4 and TRBJ1-1; 10 bases match TRBD1. V was pared by 7 bases and J by 3 bases, with 2 bases of the junction left unmatched. This CDR3 is built from 13 residues. The germline V gene has CDR1 MRHNA and CDR2 SNTAGT.

This clone appeared a single time. The rearrangement uses TRBV19 and TRBJ2-1; 7 nucleotides align to TRBD1. The germline gives CDR1 LNHDA, CDR2 SQIVND (reference sequence). The CDR3 is 17 amino acids. J lost 3 bases, V lost 4 bases, and 12 bases had no gene match. In DNA form, the CDR3 reads TGTGCCAGTAGTACCGGACAGGCCAGCCGGGTCTACAATGAGCAGTTCTTC. Translating gives CASSTGQASRVYNEQFF.

The rearrangement uses TRBV5-1 and TRBJ1-2; the D is unclear. V gave up 1 base and J gave up 4 bases, with 11 bases separating them. CDR1 is SGHRS, CDR2 YFSETQ, per germline. This CDR3 contains 14 residues. Here the CDR3 reads CASSLTDKAYGYTF. In DNA, the CDR3 is TGCGCCAGCAGCTTGACAGACAAGGCCTATGGCTACACCTTC.